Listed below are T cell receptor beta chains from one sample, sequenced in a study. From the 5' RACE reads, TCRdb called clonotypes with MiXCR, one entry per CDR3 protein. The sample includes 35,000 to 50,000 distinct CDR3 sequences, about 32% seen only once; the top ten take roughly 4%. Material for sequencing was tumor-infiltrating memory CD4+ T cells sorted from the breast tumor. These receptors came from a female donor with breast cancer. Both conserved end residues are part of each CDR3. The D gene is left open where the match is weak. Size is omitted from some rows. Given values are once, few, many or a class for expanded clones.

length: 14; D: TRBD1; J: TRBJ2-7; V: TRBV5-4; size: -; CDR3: CASSRGQGTDEQYF; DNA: TGTGCCAGCAGCCGCGGACAGGGAACGGACGAGCAGTACTTC
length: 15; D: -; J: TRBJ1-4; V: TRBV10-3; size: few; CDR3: CAISESGNTNEKLFF; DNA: TGTGCCATCAGTGAGTCTGGTAACACTAATGAAAAACTGTTTTTT
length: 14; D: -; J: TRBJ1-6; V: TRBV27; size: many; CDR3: CASTPQGGNSPLHF; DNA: TGTGCCAGCACTCCACAGGGCGGGAATTCACCCCTCCACTTT
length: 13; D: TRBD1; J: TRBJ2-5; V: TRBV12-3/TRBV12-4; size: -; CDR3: CASSTGGRETQYF; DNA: TGTGCCAGCAGCACAGGGGGCAGAGAGACCCAGTACTTC
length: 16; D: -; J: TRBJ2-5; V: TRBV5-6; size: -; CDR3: CASSLVASLAQETQYF; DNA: TGTGCCAGCAGCTTGGTCGCCAGCCTTGCCCAAGAGACCCAGTACTTC
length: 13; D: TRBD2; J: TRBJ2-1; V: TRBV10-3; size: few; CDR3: CAATGRAGNEQFF; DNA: TGTGCCGCTACTGGGAGGGCCGGGAATGAGCAGTTCTTC
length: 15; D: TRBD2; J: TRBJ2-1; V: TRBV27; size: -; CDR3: CASSLPGLAANEQFF; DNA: TGTGCCAGCAGTCTTCCGGGACTAGCGGCTAATGAGCAGTTCTTC
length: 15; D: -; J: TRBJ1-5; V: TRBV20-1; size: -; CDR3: CSATPLDRRNQPQHF; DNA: TGCAGTGCTACTCCTCTCGACAGGCGCAATCAGCCCCAGCATTTT
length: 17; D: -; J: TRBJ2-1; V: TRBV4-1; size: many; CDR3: CASSEEVGTSSYNEQFF; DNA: TGCGCCAGCAGCGAGGAAGTGGGTACTAGCTCCTACAATGAGCAGTTCTTC
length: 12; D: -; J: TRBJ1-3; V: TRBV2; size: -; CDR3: CATTFAGNTIYF; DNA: TGTGCCACAACTTTTGCTGGAAACACCATATATTTT
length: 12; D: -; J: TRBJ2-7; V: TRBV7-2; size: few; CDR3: CASSRGAREQYF; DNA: TGTGCCAGCAGCCGGGGGGCGAGGGAGCAGTACTTC
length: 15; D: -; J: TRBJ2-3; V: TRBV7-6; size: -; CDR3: CASSLNRAVSDTQYF; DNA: TGTGCCAGCAGCTTAAACAGGGCAGTCTCAGATACGCAGTATTTT
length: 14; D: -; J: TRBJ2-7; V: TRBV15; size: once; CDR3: CTTSRGGAEFEQYF; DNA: TGTACCACCAGCAGAGGCGGGGCCGAGTTCGAGCAGTACTTC
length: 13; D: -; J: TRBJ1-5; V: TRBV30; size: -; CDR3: CAWSVIGNQPQHF; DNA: TGTGCCTGGAGTGTAATCGGCAATCAGCCCCAGCATTTT
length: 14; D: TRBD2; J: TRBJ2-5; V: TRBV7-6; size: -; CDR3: CASSALAGDETQYF; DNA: TGTGCCAGCAGCGCTCTAGCGGGGGATGAGACCCAGTACTTC
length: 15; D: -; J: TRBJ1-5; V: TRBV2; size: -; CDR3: CASSGQGGVGQPQHF; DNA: TGTGCCAGCAGTGGCCAGGGAGGGGTCGGACAGCCCCAGCATTTT
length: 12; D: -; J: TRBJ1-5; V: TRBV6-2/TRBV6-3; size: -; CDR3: CATSTGYQPQHF; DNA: TGTGCCACCTCTACAGGGTATCAGCCCCAGCATTTT
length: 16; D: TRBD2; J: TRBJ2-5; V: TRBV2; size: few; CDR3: CASLGAGGLAEETQYF; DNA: TGTGCCAGCCTCGGCGCGGGTGGACTAGCGGAAGAGACCCAGTACTTC